These 2 T cell receptor beta chains share one sample of origin, sequenced in a study of cytomegalovirus exposure and HLA in healthy donors. The protocol was immunoSEQ multiplex PCR, while the TCRdb copy is restricted to in-frame clones and leaves out a portion. The sample includes under 140,000 clones, roughly nine tenths of them seen just once. Sample: PBMCs. All receptors come from a woman aged 18-29 years in good health and CMV-seronegative.

The CDR3 spells CASSFPPHNSPLHF. The CDR3 coding sequence is TGTGCCAGCAGCTTTCCTCCTCATAATTCACCCCTCCACTTT. This sequence joins TRBV5-4 and TRBJ1-6; D not resolved. The CDR3 runs to 14 residues. V dropped 2 bases and J dropped 5 bases, with 8 bases sitting between them. CDR1 is SGHNT, CDR2 YYREEE, per germline (reference sequence).

This rearrangement joins TRBV7-6 to TRBJ2-7; 9 bases fit TRBD1. Germline trimming cut 3 bases from V and 0 bases from J; bases unmatched to any gene: 3. CDR1 and CDR2 (germline): SGHVS, FNYEAQ. The CDR3 totals 15 residues. Here the CDR3 reads CASSFGQGPSYEQYF. For the CDR3, the DNA is TGTGCCAGCAGCTTTGGACAGGGGCCCTCCTACGAGCAGTACTTC.